A single sample gave rise to the 21 T cell receptor beta chains below, sequenced in a study of neoadjuvant anti-PD-1 for oral cavity cancer. The repertoire was sequenced with immunoSEQ multiplex PCR; TCRdb's copy has only in-frame clones and lacks some. The table has approximately 4,500 clones, roughly 64% seen once. The sample was tumor tissue, taken before nivolumab (anti-PD-1) treatment. Receptor source: a person between 35 and 79 years old with oral cavity squamous cell carcinoma.

This clone was counted only a few times. The J gene is TRBJ1-2, the V gene TRBV7-9; possible D gene TRBD1, 6 bases. Per germline, CDR1 SEHNR and CDR2 FQNEAQ (reference sequence). The CDR3 is 17 amino acids. V was pared by 1 base and J by 0 bases, with 15 bases between. The CDR3 sequence: CASSLGRGRDSNYGYTF. DNA for the CDR3: TGTGCCAGCAGCTTAGGTCGGGGGCGGGACTCTAACTATGGCTACACCTTC.

V and J are TRBV19 and TRBJ2-4; TRBD2 aligns across 9 bases. The CDR3 spans 15 residues. Germline-derived CDR1 and CDR2 are LNHDA and SQIVND (reference sequence). V was clipped by 4 bases and J by 8 bases; unmatched bases: 9. CDR3 residues: CASSSGGARGDIQYF. The CDR3 nucleotides read TGTGCCAGTAGTAGCGGGGGGGCGCGAGGGGACATTCAGTACTTC.

CDR3 bases: TGTGCCAGCAGAGACGGCACAGGGGGTAAGGGCTACACCTTC. As protein: CASRDGTGGKGYTF. The V call is TRBV27, the J call TRBJ1-2, with 8 positions matching TRBD1. This CDR3 has 14 amino acids. CDR1 and CDR2 (germline): MNHEY, SMNVEV (reference sequence). The V and J ends lost 6 bases and 8 bases, in that order; junction bases with no gene match: 11.

This clone has a handful of counts. This rearrangement joins TRBV28 to TRBJ1-5; the D gene is possibly TRBD1 (5 bases). Trimming pared 6 bases from V and 0 bases from J, leaving 12 bases between. The CDR3 loop spans 15 amino acids. Germline V lookup: CDR1 MDHEN, CDR2 SYDVKM. The CDR3 nucleotides are TGTGCCAGCAGAGGAACAGGACATAGCAATCAGCCCCAGCATTTT. Protein: CASRGTGHSNQPQHF.

The rearrangement uses TRBV7-2 and TRBJ1-5; tentatively, D is TRBD1 (5 bases). V lost 6 bases and J lost 1, with 16 bases in between. Germline V lookup: CDR1 SGHTA, CDR2 FQGNSA. CDR3 length: 16 amino acids. The CDR3 bases are TGTGCCAGCAGGGATCGAGACAGAGGGAGCAATCAGCCCCAGCATTTT. Translation gives CASRDRDRGSNQPQHF.

This clone was seen only a few times. The chain combines TRBV19 with TRBJ1-2, with TRBD1 identical over 7 bases. V was pared by 7 bases and J by 1 base, with 9 bases of the junction left unmatched. CDR3 length: 15 amino acids. Germline CDR1 and CDR2: LNHDA and SQIVND (reference sequence). The chain's CDR3 is CASTDRVFDNYGYTF. DNA of the CDR3: TGTGCCAGTACTGACAGGGTGTTCGATAACTATGGCTACACCTTC. The full variable domain, with the rest looked up from reference TRBV19 and TRBJ1-2, is DGGITQSPKYLFRKEGQNVTLSCEQNLNHDAMYWYRQDPGQGLRLIYYSQIVNDFQKGDIAEGYSVSREKKESFPLTVTSAQKNPTAFYLCASTDRVFDNYGYTFGSGTRLTVV.

The rearrangement links TRBV7-3 to TRBJ2-2; either TRBD1 or TRBD2 may fit D (5 bases each). With 7 bases removed from V and 0 bases from J, the gap between germline ends came to 15 bases. Germline V gene data show CDR1 as SGHTA and CDR2 as FQGTGA. This CDR3 region has 16 residues. The CDR3 sequence: CASTRMMGANTGELFF. The CDR3 DNA reads TGTGCCAGCACCAGGATGATGGGGGCGAACACCGGGGAGCTGTTTTTT.

This rearrangement joins TRBV2 to TRBJ1-5; D not resolved. Per the germline V gene, CDR1 is SNHLY and CDR2 is FYNNEI. CDR3 length: 16 residues. Trimming stripped 3 bases from V and 0 bases from J, with 12 bases between. Written as DNA, the CDR3 is TGTGCCAGCAGTGATTACCGGGTCCCTAGCAATCAGCCCCAGCATTTT. This sequence encodes CASSDYRVPSNQPQHF.

V and J are TRBV7-9 and TRBJ1-1; D is unresolved. The V gene's germline CDR1 is SEHNR and CDR2 FQNEAQ (reference sequence). Trimming removed 8 bases at V and 6 bases at J, with 10 bases between. The CDR3 loop spans 11 amino acids. For the CDR3, the DNA is TGTGCCAGCCTAGGTATAGCTGAAGCTTTCTTT. This gives the protein CASLGIAEAFF.

This clone was observed a handful of times. The chain is built from TRBV7-2 and TRBJ1-1; D remains ambiguous. This CDR3 comprises 13 residues. Germline CDR1 is SGHTA and CDR2 is FQGNSA. V was pared by 5 bases and J by 0 bases, with 7 bases between. CDR3 amino acids: CASSPALNTEAFF. The CDR3 DNA reads as TGTGCCAGCAGCCCCGCATTGAACACTGAAGCTTTCTTT.

There are a few counts of this clone. This chain's CDR3 is CASSQGLAGAAYEQYF. The DNA for the CDR3 is TGCGCCAGCAGCCAGGGGCTGGCGGGAGCGGCCTACGAGCAGTACTTC. The V call is TRBV5-1, the J call TRBJ2-7, with D possibly being TRBD2 (7 bases). CDR3 length equals 16 residues. With 4 bases removed from V and 2 bases from J, the gap between germline ends came to 19 bases. Per the germline V gene, CDR1 is SGHRS and CDR2 is YFSETQ.

The chain recombines TRBV13 with TRBJ2-7; TRBD1 matches 8 bases. The germline gives CDR1 PRHDT, CDR2 FYEKMQ (reference sequence). V was pared by 3 bases and J by 5 bases, with 9 bases of the junction left unmatched. This CDR3 is 15 amino acids long. The CDR3 loop reads CASSFRQGHLHEQYF. In nucleotides, the CDR3 is TGTGCCAGCAGCTTTCGACAGGGGCATCTCCACGAGCAGTACTTC. Complete variable domain (other parts from reference TRBV13 and TRBJ2-7): AAGVIQSPRHLIKEKRETATLKCYPIPRHDTVYWYQQGPGQDPQFLISFYEKMQSDKGSIPDRFSAQQFSDYHSELNMSSLELGDSALYFCASSFRQGHLHEQYFGPGTRLTVT.

By its share, this clone is medium-sized (0.01 to 0.1%). The rearrangement uses TRBV7-9 and TRBJ2-7; the D call may be TRBD1 or TRBD2 (7 bases each). With 5 bases removed from V and 5 bases from J, the gap between germline ends came to 19 bases. CDR3 length equals 15 residues. The germline CDR1 and CDR2 sequences are SEHNR and FQNEAQ (reference sequence). CDR3 loop: CASSSGTGDYDEQYF. Here the CDR3 DNA reads TGTGCCAGCAGCAGTGGCACAGGGGACTACGACGAGCAGTACTTC.

In this sample, this clone is large (0.1 to 1%). The chain joins TRBV4-2 to TRBJ2-7; D ambiguous. V was cut by 0 bases and J by 0 bases, with 9 bases left in between. The length of the CDR3 is 15 residues. Germline-derived CDR1 and CDR2 are LGHNA and YNFKEQ. The CDR3 DNA sequence: TGTGCCAGCAGCCAAGAGTATGCAGACTCCTACGAGCAGTACTTC. This encodes CASSQEYADSYEQYF.

CDR3 nucleotides: TGTGCCAGCAGCGAATACGAGCAGTACTTC. Its protein product is CASSEYEQYF. The V gene is TRBV6-1, the J gene TRBJ2-7; no reliable D call. This CDR3 region has 10 residues. V was shortened by 6 bases and J by 4 bases, with 4 bases between the two germline ends. Germline-derived CDR1 and CDR2 are MNHNS and SASEGT.

This chain uses TRBV28 with TRBJ2-7; possible D gene TRBD2, 6 bases. Germline values: CDR1 MDHEN, CDR2 SYDVKM. Trimming cost V 2 bases and J 3 bases, with 8 bases left between them. This CDR3 comprises 13 residues. The CDR3 bases are TGTGCCAGCAGTTTAGGGACTTTCTACGAGCAGTACTTC. It translates to CASSLGTFYEQYF.

The chain employs TRBV12-5 and TRBJ2-1, with D perhaps TRBD1 (6 bases). The CDR3 consists of 19 residues. V was pared by 6 bases and J by 0 bases, with 24 bases between. CDR1 LGHNT and CDR2 FRNRAP come from the germline V gene. The CDR3 DNA reads as TGTGCTAGTGGCTCGGAAACCAGAGGACAGCTGAGCTCCTACAATGAGCAGTTCTTC. Translation gives CASGSETRGQLSSYNEQFF.

This clone was counted between two and nine times. This sequence joins TRBV9 and TRBJ1-1; D is possibly TRBD1 (5 bases). The germline V gene has CDR1 SGDLS and CDR2 YYNGEE. CDR3 length equals 14 residues. Trimming removed 0 bases from V and 4 bases from J, with 10 bases in between. CDR3 region: CASSVDWGGTEAFF. CDR3 sequence (DNA): TGTGCCAGCAGCGTAGACTGGGGGGGCACTGAAGCTTTCTTT.

The rearrangement uses TRBV18 and TRBJ1-1; TRBD1 matches 7 bases. CDR3 size: 11 residues. Germline V gene sequence: CDR1 KGHSH, CDR2 LQKENI. After removal of 5 bases from V and 8 bases from J, the junction contained 2 bases not matched to a gene. CDR3 DNA: TGTGCCAGCTCAGCGGACAGGGAAGCTTTCTTT. Residues: CASSADREAFF. Drawing the rest from reference TRBV18 and TRBJ1-1, the complete variable domain is NAGVMQNPRHLVRRRGQEARLRCSPMKGHSHVYWYRQLPEEGLKFMVYLQKENIIDESGMPKERFSAEFPKEGPSILRIQQVVRGDSAAYFCASSADREAFFGQGTRLTVV.

The genes are TRBV29-1 and TRBJ2-7; D call uncertain. Per germline, CDR1 SQVTM and CDR2 ANQGSEA. Deletions cut 3 bases from V and 2 bases from J, with 8 bases between. This CDR3 is built from 12 residues. The CDR3, as DNA: TGCAGCGTTGAGTCGGCAGCCTACGAGCAGTACTTC. Its translation: CSVESAAYEQYF.

The chain employs TRBV10-3 and TRBJ2-1; possible D gene TRBD2, 5 bases. Germline V gives CDR1 ENHRY, CDR2 SYGVKD. The V and J ends lost 2 bases and 7 bases respectively, with 6 bases between them. CDR3 length: 12 amino acids. The CDR3 loop is CAISETRNEQFF. CDR3 nucleotides: TGTGCCATCAGTGAGACTAGAAATGAGCAGTTCTTC.